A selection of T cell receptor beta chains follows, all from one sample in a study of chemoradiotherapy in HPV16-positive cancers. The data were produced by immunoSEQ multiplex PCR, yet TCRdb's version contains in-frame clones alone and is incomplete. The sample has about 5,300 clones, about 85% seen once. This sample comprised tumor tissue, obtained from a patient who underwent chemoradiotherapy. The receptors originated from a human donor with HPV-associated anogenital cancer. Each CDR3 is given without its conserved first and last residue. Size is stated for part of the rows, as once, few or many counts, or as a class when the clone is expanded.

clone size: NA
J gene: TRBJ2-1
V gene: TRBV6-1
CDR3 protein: ASTGTGYNEQF

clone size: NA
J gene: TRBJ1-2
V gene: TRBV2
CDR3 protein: ASRQGQGVGGYT

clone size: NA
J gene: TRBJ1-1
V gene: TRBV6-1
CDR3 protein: ASSDRGGRGAF

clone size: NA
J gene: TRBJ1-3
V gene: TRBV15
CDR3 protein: ATSRAPRQGSGNTIY

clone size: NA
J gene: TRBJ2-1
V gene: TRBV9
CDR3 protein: ASSVLSGITYNEQF

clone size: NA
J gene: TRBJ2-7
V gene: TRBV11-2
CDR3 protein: ASSWTEVKEGYEQY

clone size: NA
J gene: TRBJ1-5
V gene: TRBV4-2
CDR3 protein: ASSPWGLTGGNQPQH

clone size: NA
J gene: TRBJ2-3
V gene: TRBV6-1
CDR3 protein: ASSAWGAADTQY

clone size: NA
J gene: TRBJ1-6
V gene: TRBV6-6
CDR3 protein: ASTLGQYNSPLH

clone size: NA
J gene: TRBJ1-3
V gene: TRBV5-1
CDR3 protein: ASSLVSESGNTIY

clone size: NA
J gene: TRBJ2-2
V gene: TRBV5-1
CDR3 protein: ASSPGLAGTGELF

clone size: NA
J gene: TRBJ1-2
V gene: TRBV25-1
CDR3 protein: ASSEFEGFQGGYT

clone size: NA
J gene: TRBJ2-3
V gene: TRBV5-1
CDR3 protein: ASSPKGRANTDTQY

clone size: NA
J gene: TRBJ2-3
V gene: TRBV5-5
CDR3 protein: ASSTRAGGTDTQY

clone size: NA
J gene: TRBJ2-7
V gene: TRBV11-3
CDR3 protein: ASSPNRKGGGAGGHEQY

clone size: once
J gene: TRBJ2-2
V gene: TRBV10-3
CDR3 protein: AINKGAGLTGELF

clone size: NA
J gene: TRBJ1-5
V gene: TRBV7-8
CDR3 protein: ASSLRGVQPQH

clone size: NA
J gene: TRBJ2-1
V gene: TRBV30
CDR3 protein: AWSEGYNEQF

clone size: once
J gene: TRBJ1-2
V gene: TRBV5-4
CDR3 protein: ASSRAGANYGYT

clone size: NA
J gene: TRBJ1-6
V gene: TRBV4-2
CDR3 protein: ASSQSGTIGNSPLH

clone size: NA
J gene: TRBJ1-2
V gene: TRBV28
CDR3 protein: ASSSGWNYGYT

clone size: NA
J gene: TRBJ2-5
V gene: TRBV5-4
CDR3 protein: ASSREGRETQY

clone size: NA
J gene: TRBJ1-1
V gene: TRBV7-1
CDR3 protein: ASSLADGPTEAF

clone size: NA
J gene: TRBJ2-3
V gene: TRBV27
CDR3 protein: ASSFRTTGGYRTDTQY

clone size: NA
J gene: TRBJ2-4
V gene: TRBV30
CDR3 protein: AWNPAGGRRAIQY

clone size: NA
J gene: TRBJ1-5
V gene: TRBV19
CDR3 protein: ASSAGEGTVQH

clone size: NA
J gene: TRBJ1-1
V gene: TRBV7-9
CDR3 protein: ASSLGGDHRGPNTEAF

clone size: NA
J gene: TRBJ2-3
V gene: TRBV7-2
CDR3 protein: ASSLAPPGHTDTQY

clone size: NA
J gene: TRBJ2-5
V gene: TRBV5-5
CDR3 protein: ASSPGTGTTQETQY

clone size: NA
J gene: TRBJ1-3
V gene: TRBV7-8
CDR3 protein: ASSLGGRSDGMSIY

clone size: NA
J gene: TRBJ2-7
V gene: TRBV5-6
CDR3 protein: ASSTLGTGRREQY

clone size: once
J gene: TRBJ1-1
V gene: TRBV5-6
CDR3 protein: ASSFEGPGGNTEAF

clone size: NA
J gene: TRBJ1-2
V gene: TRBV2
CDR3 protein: ASSASNRVGYT

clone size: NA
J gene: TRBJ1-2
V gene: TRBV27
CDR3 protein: ASRPLDGTGYT

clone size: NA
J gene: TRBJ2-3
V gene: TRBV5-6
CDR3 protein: ASSLGAHTDTQY

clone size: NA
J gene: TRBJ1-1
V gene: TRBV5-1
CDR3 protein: ASSFSTGMNTEAF

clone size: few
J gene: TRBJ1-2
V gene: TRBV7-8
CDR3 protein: ASSLTGTGANYGYT

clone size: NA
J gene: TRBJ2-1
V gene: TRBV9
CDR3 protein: ASSPAGVRYNEQF

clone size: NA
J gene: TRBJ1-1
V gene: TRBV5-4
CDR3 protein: ASHNGDTEAF

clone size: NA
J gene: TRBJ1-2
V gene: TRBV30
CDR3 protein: AWSGGVHGYT

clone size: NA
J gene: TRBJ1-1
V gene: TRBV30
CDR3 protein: AWRGQGVTEAF

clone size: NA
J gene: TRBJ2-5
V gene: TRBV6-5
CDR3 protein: ATGTQETQY

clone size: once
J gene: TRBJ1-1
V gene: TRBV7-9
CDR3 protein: ASSLDGGSDTEAF

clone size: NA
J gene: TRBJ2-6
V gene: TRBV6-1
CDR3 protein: ASSDNSGANVLT

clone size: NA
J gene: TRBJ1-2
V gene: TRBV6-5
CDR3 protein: ASSDLQGRRGYT

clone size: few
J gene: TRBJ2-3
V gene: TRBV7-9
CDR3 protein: ASSFSGSRTADTQY

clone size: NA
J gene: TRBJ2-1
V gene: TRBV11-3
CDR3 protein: ASSRGTTYNEQF

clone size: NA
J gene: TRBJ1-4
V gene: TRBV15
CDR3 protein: ATSRDPGTGYEKLF

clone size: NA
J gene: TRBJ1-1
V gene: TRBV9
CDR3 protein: ASSLRGQGANTEAF

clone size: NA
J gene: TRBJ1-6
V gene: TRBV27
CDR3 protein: ASSANRGGTGNNSPLH